What follows describes a single T cell receptor (beta chain). The antigen remains unidentified. The sample originates from a study of T cell clones after liver transplantation. Study in general: Tolerance: complete withdrawal held at least one year, liver enzymes staying within twice normal. Study findings and constraints: Post-transplant, graft-donor-reactive CD4 TCRbeta sequences in blood dropped significantly in most of the 8 subjects.

From germline, CDR1 is MNHEY and CDR2 SMNVEV (reference sequence). CDR3 length equals 14 residues. Germline trimming cut 6 bases from V and 8 bases from J; bases unmatched to any gene: 7. Only in-frame clones appear in the TCRdb table, and some are missing; sequencing was by immunoSEQ multiplex PCR. The repertoire holds some 120,000 clones, with 90% as singletons. The TCR comes from a human patient who received a liver transplant. These T cells may partly come from the graft donor. The rearrangement joins TRBV27 to TRBJ1-3, with 10 positions matching TRBD1. The specimen comprised CD4+ T cells from blood, sampled 12 months after liver transplant. CDR3 region: CASRRTGGLDTIYF. The CDR3 DNA is TGTGCCAGCAGAAGGACAGGGGGGTTAGACACCATATATTTT.